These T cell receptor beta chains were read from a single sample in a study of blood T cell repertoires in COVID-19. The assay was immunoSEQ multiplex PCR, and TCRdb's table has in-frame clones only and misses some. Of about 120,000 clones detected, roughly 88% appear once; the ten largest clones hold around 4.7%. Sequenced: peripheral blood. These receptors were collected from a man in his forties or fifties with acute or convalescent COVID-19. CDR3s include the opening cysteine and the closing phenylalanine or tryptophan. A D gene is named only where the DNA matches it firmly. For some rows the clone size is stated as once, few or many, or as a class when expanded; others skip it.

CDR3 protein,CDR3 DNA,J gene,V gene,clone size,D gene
CASSQAENNQPQHF,TGTGCCAGCAGCCAGGCAGAAAATAATCAGCCCCAGCATTTT,TRBJ1-5,TRBV7-9,once,NA
CASSLAGTTRYNEQFF,TGTGCCAGCAGCCTGGCCGGGACTACCCGCTACAATGAGCAGTTCTTC,TRBJ2-1,TRBV2,NA,TRBD2
CAWGREETQYF,TGTGCTTGGGGGCGGGAAGAGACCCAGTACTTC,TRBJ2-5,TRBV30,once,NA
CASSYRGGLTEAFF,TGTGCCAGCAGTTATCGGGGGGGCCTAACTGAAGCTTTCTTT,TRBJ1-1,TRBV6-5,NA,NA
CAIRAGQENSPLHF,TGTGCCATCAGGGCGGGACAGGAGAATTCACCCCTCCACTTT,TRBJ1-6,TRBV10-3,NA,TRBD1
CASSLESGRRGNTIYF,TGTGCCAGCAGCTTGGAGTCAGGGAGGCGCGGAAACACCATATATTTT,TRBJ1-3,TRBV5-8,NA,NA
CASRATGGGGELFF,TGTGCCAGCAGAGCTACAGGGGGGGGCGGGGAGCTGTTTTTT,TRBJ2-2,TRBV6-5,NA,NA
CASSFEMLRTGELFF,TGTGCCAGCAGCTTCGAGATGTTGAGAACCGGGGAGCTGTTTTTT,TRBJ2-2,TRBV7-2,NA,NA
CASSPNLSGRSHNEQFF,TGTGCCAGCAGCCCAAACCTAAGCGGGAGGAGCCACAATGAGCAGTTCTTC,TRBJ2-1,TRBV11-2,NA,TRBD2
CASSLRQGEKLFF,TGTGCCAGCAGCCTGAGACAGGGTGAAAAACTGTTTTTT,TRBJ1-4,TRBV9,once,TRBD1
CASTEEVGTVFGEQYF,TGCGCCAGCACGGAAGAAGTGGGGACAGTGTTTGGCGAGCAGTACTTC,TRBJ2-7,TRBV5-1,NA,TRBD1
CASSLVQGTGELFF,TGCGCCAGCAGCTTAGTACAGGGTACCGGGGAGCTGTTTTTT,TRBJ2-2,TRBV5-1,NA,NA
CASSQGLAVRHPYEQYF,TGTGCCAGCAGCCAAGGACTAGCGGTCAGACATCCCTACGAGCAGTACTTC,TRBJ2-7,TRBV14,once,TRBD2
CASSEARGVETGNSPLHF,TGTGCCAGCAGTGAAGCGCGGGGGGTCGAGACAGGGAATTCACCCCTCCACTTT,TRBJ1-6,TRBV2,once,TRBD1
CASSSSVDTQYF,TGTGCCAGCAGTAGTAGCGTGGATACGCAGTATTTT,TRBJ2-3,TRBV9,NA,NA
CASSKLGTDGNTIYF,TGTGCCAGCTCAAAACTCGGGACAGACGGAAACACCATATATTTT,TRBJ1-3,TRBV18,NA,TRBD1
CASSGPSGYGYTF,TGCGCCAGCAGCGGTCCCTCGGGCTATGGCTACACCTTC,TRBJ1-2,TRBV4-3,few,NA
CASSPMGQPQHF,TGTGCCAGCAGCCCCATGGGCCAGCCCCAGCATTTT,TRBJ1-5,TRBV7-2,NA,NA
CASSDGRSGGRAEAFF,TGTGCCAGTAGCGATGGACGGTCCGGAGGGAGGGCTGAAGCTTTCTTT,TRBJ1-1,TRBV19,NA,NA
CASRPTVNGGSLHF,TGTGCCAGCAGACCTACAGTCAACGGCGGGTCCCTCCACTTT,TRBJ1-6,TRBV2,NA,NA
CSASAQQGFGGWKQYF,TGCAGTGCTAGTGCTCAACAGGGGTTCGGGGGTTGGAAGCAGTATTTT,TRBJ2-3,TRBV20-1,NA,NA
CAISESRNVLTF,TGTGCCATCAGTGAGTCGAGGAACGTCCTGACTTTC,TRBJ2-6,TRBV10-3,NA,NA
CASSGYSDSNYGYTF,TGTGCCAGTAGTGGGTATTCGGACAGTAACTATGGCTACACCTTC,TRBJ1-2,TRBV19,NA,NA
CASSQGTADEQYF,TGTGCCAGCAGCCAAGGGACAGCCGACGAGCAGTACTTC,TRBJ2-7,TRBV3-1/TRBV3-2,NA,NA
CASSKGTGRTGELFF,TGCGCCAGCAGCAAAGGGACAGGGAGGACCGGGGAGCTGTTTTTT,TRBJ2-2,TRBV5-1,NA,TRBD1
CASSGSGGPNEQFF,TGTGCCAGCAGCGGTAGCGGGGGGCCAAATGAGCAGTTCTTC,TRBJ2-1,TRBV7-2,once,TRBD2
CASSLHSGVRHGYTF,TGTGCCAGCAGCCTCCACTCAGGGGTCCGGCATGGCTACACCTTC,TRBJ1-2,TRBV9,NA,NA
CASSQASGGYGYTF,TGTGCCAGCAGCCAAGCTTCAGGGGGCTATGGCTACACCTTC,TRBJ1-2,TRBV14,NA,TRBD1
CSASVLGVETFF,TGCAGTGCTAGTGTGCTGGGAGTGGAGACTTTCTTT,TRBJ1-1,TRBV20-1,NA,NA
CAGSGRLNEKLFF,TGTGCCGGGTCCGGCAGGCTTAATGAAAAACTGTTTTTT,TRBJ1-4,TRBV7-9,many,NA
CASSERATSGIQYF,TGTGCCAGCAGTGAGAGGGCCACGTCGGGCATTCAGTACTTC,TRBJ2-4,TRBV2,medium-sized,NA
CASSPPRGAGELFF,TGTGCCAGCAGCCCCCCCCGGGGGGCCGGGGAGCTGTTTTTT,TRBJ2-2,TRBV9,NA,TRBD2
CASSYNRGMGGYTF,TGTGCCAGCAGTTACAATCGGGGGATGGGTGGCTACACCTTC,TRBJ1-2,TRBV6-5,NA,NA
CASGGTDNEQFF,TGTGCCAGCGGAGGGACCGACAATGAGCAGTTCTTC,TRBJ2-1,TRBV7-9,NA,NA
CASSLSRGDEQFF,TGTGCCAGCAGTTTATCGAGAGGAGATGAGCAGTTCTTC,TRBJ2-1,TRBV27,NA,NA
CASRDRREDTEAFF,TGTGCCAGCAGAGACAGGCGGGAGGACACTGAAGCTTTCTTT,TRBJ1-1,TRBV6-5,NA,NA
CASSQEDFLTYEQYF,TGTGCCAGCAGCCAAGAAGACTTCTTAACCTACGAGCAGTACTTC,TRBJ2-7,TRBV4-2,NA,NA
CASSENSNYGYTF,TGTGCCAGCAGTGAAAACAGTAACTATGGCTACACCTTC,TRBJ1-2,TRBV6-1,NA,NA
CASSPGQEPDEAFF,TGCGCCAGCAGCCCTGGACAGGAACCCGATGAAGCTTTCTTT,TRBJ1-1,TRBV5-1,NA,TRBD1
CASSTVSRANTGELFF,TGCGCCAGCAGCACTGTTAGCCGCGCGAACACCGGGGAGCTGTTTTTT,TRBJ2-2,TRBV10-2,NA,NA
CAGGELAGGYTF,TGTGCCGGCGGGGAGTTAGCGGGTGGCTACACCTTC,TRBJ1-2,TRBV6-1,NA,NA
CASSSRVRNEQFF,TGTGCCAGCAGCAGCCGGGTAAGGAATGAGCAGTTCTTC,TRBJ2-1,TRBV13,NA,NA